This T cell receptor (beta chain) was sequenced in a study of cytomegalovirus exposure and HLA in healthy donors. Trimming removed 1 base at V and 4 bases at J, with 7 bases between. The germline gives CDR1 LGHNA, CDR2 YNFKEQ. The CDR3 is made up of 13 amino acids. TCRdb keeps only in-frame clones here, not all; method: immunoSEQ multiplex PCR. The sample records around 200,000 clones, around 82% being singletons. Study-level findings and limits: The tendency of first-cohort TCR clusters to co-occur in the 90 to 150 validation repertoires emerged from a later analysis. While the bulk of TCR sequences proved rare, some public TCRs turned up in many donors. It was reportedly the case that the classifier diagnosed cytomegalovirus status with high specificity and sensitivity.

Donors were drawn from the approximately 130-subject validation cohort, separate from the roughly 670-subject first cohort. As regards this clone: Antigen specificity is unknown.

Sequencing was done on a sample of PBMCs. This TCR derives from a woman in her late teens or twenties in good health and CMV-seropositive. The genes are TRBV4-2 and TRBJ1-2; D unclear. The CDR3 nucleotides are TGTGCCAGCAGCCAAGGAGTTGGCTATGGCTACACCTTC. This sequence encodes CASSQGVGYGYTF.